The clone carrying this T cell receptor beta chain was detected a few times. The antigen remains undetermined. These data are taken from a study of blood T cells in healthy people across ages. Study summary: About one barcoded beta molecule per two T cells was captured by template switching. Study-level findings and limits: While age rose, TCR beta diversity per million T cells dropped in a roughly linear way.

Peripheral blood was drawn, about 9.1 milliliters per donor. A second about 6 to 12 cycle PCR used barcoded and J-beta primers. TCRdb passed the 5' RACE reads through MiXCR, listing each CDR3 protein once. The sample records about 830,000 distinct CDR3 sequences, nearly 60% being singletons. This clonotype originated in a young man in good health. Sequenced: blood.

The CDR3: CASSQGTRDLRNIQYF. As DNA, the CDR3 is TGCGCCAGCAGCCAGGGAACCCGGGACTTGAGGAACATTCAGTACTTC. V is TRBV4-3 and J is TRBJ2-4; D is possibly TRBD2 (6 bases). The CDR3 is 16 amino acids. Germline loops: CDR1 LGHNA, CDR2 YSLEER. The V gene lost 3 bases and the J gene lost 7 bases, with 19 bases spanning the gap.